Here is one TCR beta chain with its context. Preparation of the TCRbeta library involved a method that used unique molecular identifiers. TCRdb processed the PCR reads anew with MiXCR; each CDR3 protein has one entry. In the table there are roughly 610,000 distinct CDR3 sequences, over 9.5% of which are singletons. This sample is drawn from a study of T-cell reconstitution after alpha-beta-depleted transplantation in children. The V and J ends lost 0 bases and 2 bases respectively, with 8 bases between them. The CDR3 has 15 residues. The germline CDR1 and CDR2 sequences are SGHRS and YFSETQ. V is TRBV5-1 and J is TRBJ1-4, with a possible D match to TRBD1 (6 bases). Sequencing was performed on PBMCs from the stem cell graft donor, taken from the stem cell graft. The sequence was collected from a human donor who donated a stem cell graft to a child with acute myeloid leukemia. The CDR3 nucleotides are TGCGCCAGCAGCTTGGAGGGACATACTAATGAAAAACTGTTTTTT. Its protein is CASSLEGHTNEKLFF. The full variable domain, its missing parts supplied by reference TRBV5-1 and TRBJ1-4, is KAGVTQTPRYLIKTRGQQVTLSCSPISGHRSVSWYQQTPGQGLQFLFEYFSETQRNKGNFPGRFSGRQFSNSRSEMNVSTLELGDSALYLCASSLEGHTNEKLFFGSGTQLSVL.